A single sample is the source of the 6 T cell receptor beta chains below, sequenced in a study of cytomegalovirus exposure and HLA in healthy donors. The PCR used 60 Vbeta and 13 Jbeta primers. Clones were sequenced by immunoSEQ multiplex PCR, and TCRdb holds only the in-frame ones, with some missing. The sample contains about 140,000 clones, around 65% of which appear only once. The sequencing input was PBMCs. The receptors shown here come from a woman aged 60-70 years in good health and CMV-seronegative.

This chain uses TRBV4-3 with TRBJ1-2, with D possibly TRBD1 on 5 matching bases. Trimming left V 0 bases short and J 4 bases short, with 6 bases between. The CDR3 is 13 residues long. Germline V gene lookup returns CDR1 LGHNA and CDR2 YSLEER. Here the CDR3 reads CASSQDQGYGYTF. For the CDR3, the DNA is TGCGCCAGCAGCCAAGATCAGGGCTATGGCTACACCTTC.

This clone was seen only a few times. The rearrangement links TRBV5-1 to TRBJ1-3; TRBD1 matches at 11 bases. V dropped 3 bases and J dropped 7; count of bases not matched to a gene: 3. The CDR3 covers 14 residues. Germline values: CDR1 SGHRS, CDR2 YFSETQ. CDR3 in amino acids: CASSSRDRGNTIYF. CDR3 bases: TGCGCCAGCAGCTCCCGGGACAGGGGGAACACCATATATTTT. Filled out from reference TRBV5-1 and TRBJ1-3, the complete variable domain reads KAGVTQTPRYLIKTRGQQVTLSCSPISGHRSVSWYQQTPGQGLQFLFEYFSETQRNKGNFPGRFSGRQFSNSRSEMNVSTLELGDSALYLCASSSRDRGNTIYFGEGSWLTVV.

The V and J genes are TRBV2 and TRBJ2-3; perhaps TRBD1 as D (6 bases). The CDR3 consists of 15 residues. Germline V lookup: CDR1 SNHLY, CDR2 FYNNEI. V was pared by 8 bases and J by 6 bases, with 21 bases between. The CDR3 bases are TGTGCCAGCCATTACCCAGGGACATTATCCGATACGCAGTATTTT. This encodes CASHYPGTLSDTQYF.

The genes are TRBV9 and TRBJ2-5, with 13 positions matching TRBD2. The J segment lost 4 bases and the V segment lost 0 bases, leaving 0 bases of the junction unmatched. Germline V gene lookup returns CDR1 SGDLS and CDR2 YYNGEE. CDR3 length: 15 amino acids. The DNA for the CDR3 is TGTGCCAGCAGCGTAGGGACTAGCGGGAGAGAGACCCAGTACTTC. Translated: CASSVGTSGRETQYF.

The J gene is TRBJ2-3, the V gene TRBV28; possible D gene TRBD2, 7 bases. The CDR3 has 15 amino acids. Germline V gene data show CDR1 as MDHEN and CDR2 as SYDVKM. Trimming took 7 bases from V and 1 from J, leaving 15 bases between them. The CDR3 sequence is CASNGAGAGTDTQYF. The CDR3 region has the DNA TGTGCCAGCAATGGGGCGGGGGCTGGCACAGATACGCAGTATTTT.

In its sample, this clone was seen a few times. The chain couples TRBV27 to TRBJ2-5, with no clear D. The better agreement between TRBJ2-7 and the DNA end casts doubt on the J call. The V gene's germline CDR1 is MNHEY and CDR2 SMNVEV (reference sequence). The CDR3 consists of 14 residues. In nucleotides, the CDR3 is TGTGCCAGCAGTTTAAAACTGACTGCCCACGAGCAGTACTTC. The encoded protein is CASSLKLTAHEQYF.